This entry describes one T cell receptor beta chain. This sample was taken from a study of regulatory T cells in long-lasting Graves disease. Germline CDR1 reads SGDLS; CDR2 reads YYNGEE. Germline trimming cut 1 base from V and 6 bases from J; bases unmatched to any gene: 7. The CDR3 totals 16 residues. The sample's time point: newly diagnosed GD, antithyroid drugs for less than 3 months. Construction of the TCR library relied on RNA isolated from PBMCs. In building TCR beta libraries, iRepertoire HTBI primers were used together with Arm-PCR of CDR3 regions. TCRdb reprocessed the multiplex PCR reads with MiXCR, giving one entry per CDR3 protein. Of roughly 530,000 distinct CDR3 sequences detected, approximately 16% appear once; the ten largest clones hold around a quarter. This sample also appeared in a second study, on T cells in Graves' hyperthyroidism and ophthalmopathy. That source notes: Among thyroid clonotypes expanded above 0.001, most also appeared in blood.

This receptor was obtained from a woman in her forties or fifties with Graves disease. This chain joins TRBV9 and TRBJ2-2; 9 bases align to TRBD1. The material was peripheral blood mononuclear cells (PBMCs), obtained at new diagnosis, from a patient treated with antithyroid drugs. Here the CDR3 reads CASSVRDREWSGELFF. CDR3 sequence (DNA): TGTGCCAGCAGCGTAAGGGACAGGGAATGGTCCGGGGAGCTGTTTTTT.